This T cell receptor beta chain was observed in a study of spatial heterogeneity in lung cancer. Noted time point: sample taken at primary tumor resection. TCRs were sequenced from unsorted whole RNA of tumor, nontumor lung or PBMC. Worth noting for this clonotype: No antigen is known for it.

The study's findings and limits: Tumor mutation count correlated with how many alpha and beta TCRs expanded intratumorally.

TCRdb fed the 5' RACE reads into MiXCR, producing one record per CDR3 protein. The data hold 2,500 to 3,500 distinct CDR3 sequences, with 10% to 15% observed a single time. Specimen: lung tumor tissue, collected at surgery. The receptor was isolated from a male donor with early-stage non-small cell lung cancer.

This CDR3 is CASSQGLAKNIQYF. The DNA for the CDR3 is TGCGCCAGCAGCCAGGGACTAGCCAAAAACATTCAGTACTTC. The gene calls are TRBV5-1 and TRBJ2-4, with a possible D match to TRBD2 (6 bases). This CDR3 spans 14 amino acids. CDR1 and CDR2 (germline): SGHRS, YFSETQ. The V end was cut by 4 bases, the J end by 0 bases, with 8 bases between.